These 22 T cell receptor beta chains originate from one sample sequenced in a study of T-cell memory formation after mild COVID-19. TCRdb used MiXCR to reprocess the 5' RACE reads, holding one entry per CDR3 protein. The sample has 340,000 or so distinct CDR3 sequences, under 15% seen once. The source material was PBMCs or a T cell subset sorted from them (not recorded which). All receptors derive from a man aged 18 to 29 who had mild COVID-19 (a few samples of this study predate the infection). Cell type and time point are not known.

This clonotype occurred a few times. This chain links TRBV6-5 with TRBJ2-7; 11 nucleotides align to TRBD2. The germline V gene has CDR1 MNHEY and CDR2 SVGAGI. The length of the CDR3 is 16 residues. J was trimmed by 2 bases and V by 5 bases; bases with no gene match: 8. This CDR3 reads CASSARLAGTAYEQYF. The CDR3 DNA sequence: TGTGCCAGCAGTGCCCGACTAGCGGGGACCGCCTACGAGCAGTACTTC.

This sequence joins TRBV3-1 and TRBJ1-2; weak D call: TRBD1 (6 bases). Trimming shortened V by 4 bases and J by 6 bases, and 12 bases separated the two germline ends. Germline V gives CDR1 LGHDT, CDR2 YNNKEL (reference sequence). The CDR3 extends over 13 amino acids. In nucleotides, the CDR3 is TGTGCCAGCAGCCTACAGGGAGGGGATGGCTACACCTTC. Translated, it gives CASSLQGGDGYTF. Looking up the rest from reference TRBV3-1 and TRBJ1-2 gives the full variable domain: DTAVSQTPKYLVTQMGNDKSIKCEQNLGHDTMYWYKQDSKKFLKIMFSYNNKELIINETVPNRFSPKSPDKAHLNLHINSLELGDSAVYFCASSLQGGDGYTFGSGTRLTVV.

Here the CDR3 DNA reads TGTGCCAGCAGCTTTGGAGTGGCTTTATATAGCAATCAGCCCCAGCATTTT. Amino acid sequence: CASSFGVALYSNQPQHF. The rearrangement uses TRBV7-2 and TRBJ1-5; D not certain. Germline V gives CDR1 SGHTA, CDR2 FQGNSA. V gave up 3 bases and J gave up 0 bases, with 15 bases separating them. The CDR3 covers 17 residues.

The chain uses TRBV7-3 and TRBJ2-3, with D maybe TRBD2 (6 bases). Trimming removed 0 bases at V and 0 bases at J, with 16 bases between. This CDR3 comprises 18 residues. CDR1 is SGHTA and CDR2 is FQGTGA in the germline V gene. The CDR3 DNA sequence: TGTGCCAGCAGCTTAACCCCGGGGGAGTCCTCTAGCACAGATACGCAGTATTTT. It encodes CASSLTPGESSSTDTQYF.

The chain recombines TRBV20-1 with TRBJ2-5; D possibly matches TRBD1 or TRBD2 (6 bases each). This CDR3 is built from 15 residues. V gave up 5 bases and J gave up 5 bases, with 21 bases separating them. The germline V gene encodes CDR1 DFQATT and CDR2 SNEGSKA (reference sequence). The DNA for the CDR3 is TGCAGTGCTGCACCACCGAGGGGGGAGCGGGAGACCCAGTACTTC. It translates to CSAAPPRGERETQYF.

The chain has TRBV7-9 and TRBJ2-7; no clear D. Trimming shortened V by 1 base and J by 3 bases, and 7 bases separated the two germline ends. Germline-derived CDR1 and CDR2 are SEHNR and FQNEAQ (reference sequence). The CDR3 contains 13 residues. The chain's CDR3 is CASSLERNYEQYV. In DNA form, the CDR3 reads TGTGCCAGCAGCTTAGAACGGAACTACGAGCAGTACGTC.

The sample holds many counts of this clonotype. The J gene is TRBJ2-3, the V gene TRBV14; D gene ambiguous. V was trimmed by 4 bases and J by 0 bases, leaving 8 bases between them. Germline-derived CDR1 and CDR2 are SGHDN and FVKESK. This CDR3 contains 14 residues. The CDR3 nucleotides read TGTGCCAGCAGCCGGCTTCCTAGCACAGATACGCAGTATTTT. Its translation is CASSRLPSTDTQYF.

The V gene is TRBV29-1, the J gene TRBJ2-7, with 8 bases that match TRBD2. CDR3 length: 13 residues. CDR1 is SQVTM and CDR2 is ANQGSEA in the germline V gene. V dropped 6 bases and J dropped 7; count of bases not matched to a gene: 11. The CDR3 DNA reads as TGCAGCGTCTTATCCGGGGGGGACGGTGAGCAGTACGTC. Translated, it gives CSVLSGGDGEQYV.

The genes are TRBV6-5 and TRBJ1-2; D gene unclear. CDR1 is MNHEY, CDR2 SVGAGI, per germline. There are 15 residues in the CDR3. V lost 0 bases and J lost 7, with 15 bases in between. DNA of the CDR3: TGTGCCAGCAGTTACTCATCCTCCGGGCCCCCTGGCTACACCTTC. This gives the protein CASSYSSSGPPGYTF.

The V gene is TRBV30, the J gene TRBJ1-2; D call uncertain. The CDR3 totals 14 residues. Germline CDR1 reads GTSNPN; CDR2 reads SVGIG (reference sequence). V was shortened by 1 base and J by 4 bases, with 13 bases between the two germline ends. CDR3 residues: CAWSGTNRGYGYTF. As DNA, the CDR3 is TGTGCCTGGAGTGGTACGAACAGAGGCTATGGCTACACCTTC.

V gene TRBV18 combines with J gene TRBJ1-2, with D tentatively TRBD1 (6 bases). The CDR3 is 15 amino acids. The V end lost 4 bases, the J end lost 5 bases, and 17 bases lay between the germline ends. In germline, CDR1 is KGHSH, CDR2 LQKENI. CDR3 coding DNA: TGTGCCAGCTCACTCGGACAGAACGGGGTTTATGGCTACACCTTC. Translating gives CASSLGQNGVYGYTF.

This sequence joins TRBV4-2 and TRBJ2-1, with 7 nucleotides matching TRBD1. The CDR3 is made up of 16 amino acids. The V gene end was trimmed by 1 base and the J gene end by 7 bases; junction bases not matched to a gene: 10. Per the germline V gene, CDR1 is LGHNA and CDR2 is YNFKEQ. The CDR3 nucleotides read TGTGCCAGCAGCCAAGGCGCAGGGGGTTCGGGGAATGAGCAGTTCTTC. Its translation: CASSQGAGGSGNEQFF.

The chain links TRBV12-3 or TRBV12-4 to TRBJ1-4; TRBD1 might be the D (5 bases). CDR3 length: 14 residues. The germline V and J ends were trimmed by 3 bases and 10 bases, with 15 bases remaining between them. The CDR3 reads CASSLGGGRGKLFF. As DNA, the CDR3 is TGTGCCAGCAGTTTGGGAGGCGGAAGGGGAAAACTGTTTTTT.

This clonotype appeared many times. The chain is built from TRBV12-3 or TRBV12-4 and TRBJ1-3, with D possibly TRBD1 on 6 matching bases. Between the trimmed V and J ends, which lost 3 bases and 0 bases, there was a span of 12 bases. The CDR3 is made up of 16 amino acids. The CDR3 DNA follows: TGTGCCAGCAGTTTTGACAGGCCGCTCTCTGGAAACACCATATATTTT. Translating it yields CASSFDRPLSGNTIYF.

This clonotype appeared a few times. This chain joins TRBV7-9 and TRBJ2-3, with TRBD1 matching over 10 bases. The germline V gene has CDR1 SEHNR and CDR2 FQNEAQ (reference sequence). The trim removed 4 bases at V and 5 bases at J, leaving 6 bases unmatched. This CDR3 has 15 residues. DNA of the CDR3: TGTGCCAGCAGCTCCGACAGGGGGCGGATAGATACGCAGTATTTT. Translation: CASSSDRGRIDTQYF.

This clonotype was observed a few times. This chain links TRBV6-1 with TRBJ2-7; unclear D gene. The CDR3 is 10 amino acids. The V gene lost 2 bases and the J gene lost 7 bases, with 3 bases spanning the gap. Germline V gives CDR1 MNHNS, CDR2 SASEGT. The CDR3 protein is CASSESEQYV. The CDR3 DNA is TGTGCCAGCAGTGAATCGGAGCAGTACGTC.

The chain joins TRBV27 to TRBJ2-7; 10 bases map to TRBD2. The CDR3 is made up of 16 amino acids. CDR1 is MNHEY and CDR2 is SMNVEV in the germline V gene (reference sequence). Trimming removed 6 bases from V and 2 bases from J; junction bases left unmatched: 10. CDR3 nucleotide sequence: TGTGCCAGCAGACCGATAGCGGGGGGTGGGACCTACGAGCAGTACGTC. Protein sequence: CASRPIAGGGTYEQYV.

This clonotype came up a few times. The rearrangement uses TRBV5-1 and TRBJ2-5; 7 nucleotides line up with TRBD2. The trim removed 4 bases at V and 3 bases at J, leaving 15 bases unmatched. CDR1 and CDR2 (germline): SGHRS, YFSETQ. The CDR3 loop spans 17 amino acids. CDR3 in amino acids: CASSGLIPSGVEETQYF. The CDR3, as DNA: TGCGCCAGCAGCGGCCTAATCCCGAGCGGGGTAGAAGAGACCCAGTACTTC. The variable domain in full, completed from reference TRBV5-1 and TRBJ2-5, reads KAGVTQTPRYLIKTRGQQVTLSCSPISGHRSVSWYQQTPGQGLQFLFEYFSETQRNKGNFPGRFSGRQFSNSRSEMNVSTLELGDSALYLCASSGLIPSGVEETQYFGPGTRLLVL.

This clonotype occurred a few times. V gene TRBV11-2 combines with J gene TRBJ2-1; D not resolved. Germline V gene lookup returns CDR1 SGHAT and CDR2 FQNNGV. There are 13 residues in the CDR3. V was pared by 3 bases and J by 4 bases, with 7 bases between. This CDR3 reads CASSFTTYNEQFF. CDR3 sequence (DNA): TGTGCCAGCAGCTTTACAACTTACAATGAGCAGTTCTTC. Full variable domain (rest looked up from reference TRBV11-2 and TRBJ2-1): EAGVAQSPRYKIIEKRQSVAFWCNPISGHATLYWYQQILGQGPKLLIQFQNNGVVDDSQLPKDRFSAERLKGVDSTLKIQPAKLEDSAVYLCASSFTTYNEQFFGPGTRLTVL.

The rearrangement joins TRBV6-5 to TRBJ2-7; unclear D gene. The V gene's germline CDR1 is MNHEY and CDR2 SVGAGI. There are 13 residues in the CDR3. V gave up 2 bases and J gave up 2 bases, with 7 bases separating them. This CDR3 is CASSYAETYEQYF. The CDR3 nucleotides read TGTGCCAGCAGTTACGCAGAAACCTACGAGCAGTACTTC.

The chain uses TRBV29-1 and TRBJ2-7; possibly TRBD1 for D (5 bases). Germline V lookup: CDR1 SQVTM, CDR2 ANQGSEA. Trimming stripped 4 bases from V and 2 bases from J, with 9 bases between. This CDR3 contains 12 residues. The CDR3 nucleotides read TGCAGCGTTGCTGTCAGGGCCTACGAGCAGTACTTC. Its protein is CSVAVRAYEQYF.

This clonotype was counted between two and nine times. CDR3 loop: CASSGRKGSSYEQYV. The DNA for the CDR3 is TGTGCCAGCAGCGGCCGAAAGGGGAGCTCCTACGAGCAGTACGTC. The chain has TRBV7-6 and TRBJ2-7; the D call may be TRBD1 or TRBD2 (5 bases each). The ends were cut back, 5 bases at V and 0 bases at J, with 14 bases in the middle. From germline, CDR1 is SGHVS and CDR2 FNYEAQ. This CDR3 is built from 15 residues.